This T cell receptor (beta chain) was sequenced during a study of identical twins (dated by TCRdb to about 2016). Background on the whole study: To test whether fetal clonotypes persist, this study deep-sequenced TCR alpha and beta repertoires from monozygotic twins, from unrelated adults of various ages, and from cord blood. To rule out contamination, the twin experiments were replicated at different times with different library preparation protocols.

Library creation used 5' RACE. TCRdb lists the instrument as Illumina HiSeq 2000. A universal primer binding site was introduced by template switching, and a unique molecular identifier was present in the final cDNA, enabling accurate counting of TCR cDNA molecules. First-strand cDNA for TCR alpha and beta chains was synthesized from specific primers in the conserved constant-segment region. To control for contamination, every cDNA library was double barcoded, receiving both a SMART-Mk sample barcode and Illumina barcodes. TruSeq adapter sequences and Illumina sample barcodes were added in two successive PCR steps. The Illumina HiSeq platform was used with custom primers to sequence TCR alpha and beta cDNA libraries. As for the authors' bioinformatics: MiGEC processed the raw reads to extract unique molecular identifiers, while MiXCR was used to determine the CDR3 positions. Recombination models were inferred per individual with the repgenHMM and IGoR tools using an EM algorithm. The analysis of shared clonotypes was done with the tcR package in R, with sharing normalized by the product of cloneset sizes. To study raw recombination without the effects of thymic and clonal selection, out-of-frame nonproductive sequences were analyzed. Through fastp at Q25 and MiXCR, TCRdb rebuilt clones from the public reads, retaining in-frame beta chains. Merged by CDR3 protein, the rows form single entries marked with the most common genes and DNA. TCRdb's processing, not the authors' own work, is the source of the V and J calls. Across this sample there are 450,000 or so distinct CDR3 sequences, with roughly 13% seen only once. The ten largest account for approximately 0.9% of the sample.

Taken from the germline V gene, the CDR1 and CDR2 loops are LGHNA and YSLEER. Trimming leaves V shorter by 4 bases and J shorter by 1 base, with the junction holding 8 bases beyond the gene matches. The CDR3 runs 16 amino acids, cysteine and phenylalanine included. The CDR3 DNA has 48 bases and is translated from base 1. Every donor in the study was a healthy Caucasian. The twin cohort consisted of three pairs of female monozygotic twins, all aged about 18 to 29 years. Positive isolation kits from Invitrogen were used to isolate CD4+ and CD8+ T cell populations. The research as a whole found: Zero-insertion analyses could be partly confounded by invariant T cells such as MAIT and iNKT, though diverse VJ usage argued against such confounding for most clonotypes. A weaker excess of twin sharing was found in beta out-of-frame sequences because the signal-to-noise ratio was lowered by fewer shared sequences. Out-of-frame TCR alpha sharing in monozygotic twins was systematically underestimated by recombination models, whereas sharing between unrelated individuals was in agreement with the recombination models. Because the same donors could not be followed over many years, conclusions were based on cross-sectional statistical analysis. Out-of-frame TCR alpha sequences shared between twins showed an excess of low generation-probability sequences compared with coincidental sharing between unrelated individuals. Fewer insertions were carried by abundant cord blood beta clonotypes, a similar but weaker trend appeared in young adult naive repertoires, and no such trend appeared in memory repertoires.

In the case of this clonotype: Its binding antigen is unknown. Per-nucleotide qualities are absent, and no much larger clonotype sits a single base away.

This sample also belongs to another study, concerning yellow fever vaccine responses in identical twins. From that second study: The authors reported that the T cell response to vaccination in identical twins appeared partly convergent and partly personalized. The study precisely tracked vaccine-responding T cell clones in identical twins.

Here the chain combines TRBV4-3 and TRBJ2-5, with TRBD2 matching 8 junction bases. The clonotype originates from a woman younger than 30 in good health. The specimen sequenced was CD4+ T cells sorted from blood. The CDR3 amino acid sequence is: CASSPRVAGIQETQYF. The nucleotides are TGCGCCAGCAGCCCCCGGGTAGCGGGGATCCAAGAGACCCAGTACTTC.